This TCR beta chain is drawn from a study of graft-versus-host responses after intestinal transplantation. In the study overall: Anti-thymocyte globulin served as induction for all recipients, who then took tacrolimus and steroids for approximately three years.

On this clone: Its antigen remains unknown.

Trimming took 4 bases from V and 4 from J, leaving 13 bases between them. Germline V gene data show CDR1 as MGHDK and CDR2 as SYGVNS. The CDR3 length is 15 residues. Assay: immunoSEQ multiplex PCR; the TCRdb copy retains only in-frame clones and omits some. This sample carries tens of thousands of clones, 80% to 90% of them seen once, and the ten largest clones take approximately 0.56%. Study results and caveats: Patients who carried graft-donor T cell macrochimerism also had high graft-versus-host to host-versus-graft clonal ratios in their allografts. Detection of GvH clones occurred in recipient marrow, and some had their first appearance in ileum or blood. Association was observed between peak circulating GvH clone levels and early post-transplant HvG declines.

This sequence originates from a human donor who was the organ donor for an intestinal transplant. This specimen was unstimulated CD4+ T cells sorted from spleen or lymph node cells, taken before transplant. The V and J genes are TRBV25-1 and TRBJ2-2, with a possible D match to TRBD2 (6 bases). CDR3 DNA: TGTGCCAGCAGTGTAACGGGGGTACGCACCGGGGAGCTGTTTTTT. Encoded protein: CASSVTGVRTGELFF. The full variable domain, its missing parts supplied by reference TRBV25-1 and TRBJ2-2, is EADIYQTPRYLVIGTGKKITLECSQTMGHDKMYWYQQDPGMELHLIHYSYGVNSTEKGDLSSESTVSRIRTEHFPLTLESARPSHTSQYLCASSVTGVRTGELFFGEGSRLTVL.